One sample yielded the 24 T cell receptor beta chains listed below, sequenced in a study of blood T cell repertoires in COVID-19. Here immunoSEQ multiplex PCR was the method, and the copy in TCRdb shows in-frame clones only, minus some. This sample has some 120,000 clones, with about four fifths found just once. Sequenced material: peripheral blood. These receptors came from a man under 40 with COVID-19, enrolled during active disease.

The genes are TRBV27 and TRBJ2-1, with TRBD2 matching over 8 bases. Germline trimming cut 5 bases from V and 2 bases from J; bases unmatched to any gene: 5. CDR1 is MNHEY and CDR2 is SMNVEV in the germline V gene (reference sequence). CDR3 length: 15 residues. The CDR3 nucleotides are TGTGCCAGCAGTAAACTAGCGGAGCCCTACAATGAGCAGTTCTTC. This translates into CASSKLAEPYNEQFF.

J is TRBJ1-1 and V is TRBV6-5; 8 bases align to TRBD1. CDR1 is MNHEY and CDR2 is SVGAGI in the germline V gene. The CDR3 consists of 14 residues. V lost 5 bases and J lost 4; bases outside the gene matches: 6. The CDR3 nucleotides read TGTGCCAGCAGTACCCAGGGGGCGCTCACTGAAGCTTTCTTT. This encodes CASSTQGALTEAFF.

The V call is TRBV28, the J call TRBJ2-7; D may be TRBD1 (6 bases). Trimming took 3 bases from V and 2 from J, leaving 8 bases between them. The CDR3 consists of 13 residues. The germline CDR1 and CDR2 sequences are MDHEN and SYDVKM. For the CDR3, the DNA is TGTGCCAGCAGTTTTAGGGGGACCTACGAGCAGTACTTC. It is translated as CASSFRGTYEQYF.

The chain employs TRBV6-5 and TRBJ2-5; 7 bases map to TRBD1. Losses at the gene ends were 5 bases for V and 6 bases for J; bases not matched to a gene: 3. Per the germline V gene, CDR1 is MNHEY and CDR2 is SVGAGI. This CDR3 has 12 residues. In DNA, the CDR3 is TGTGCCAGCAGTACGGACAGGCAGACCCAGTACTTC. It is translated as CASSTDRQTQYF.

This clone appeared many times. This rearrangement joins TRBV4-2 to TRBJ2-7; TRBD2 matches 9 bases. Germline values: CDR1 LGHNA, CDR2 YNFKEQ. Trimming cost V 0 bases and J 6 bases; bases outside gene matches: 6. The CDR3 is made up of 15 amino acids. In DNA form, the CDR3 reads TGTGCCAGCAGCCAAGAGGCGGGGGGGCCGTCCGAGCAGTACTTC. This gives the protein CASSQEAGGPSEQYF.

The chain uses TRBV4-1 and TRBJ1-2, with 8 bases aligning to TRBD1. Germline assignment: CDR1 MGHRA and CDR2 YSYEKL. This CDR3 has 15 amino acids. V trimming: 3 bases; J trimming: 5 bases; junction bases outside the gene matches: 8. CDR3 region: CASSQQGAQSYGYTF. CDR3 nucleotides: TGCGCCAGCAGCCAGCAGGGGGCCCAAAGTTATGGCTACACCTTC.

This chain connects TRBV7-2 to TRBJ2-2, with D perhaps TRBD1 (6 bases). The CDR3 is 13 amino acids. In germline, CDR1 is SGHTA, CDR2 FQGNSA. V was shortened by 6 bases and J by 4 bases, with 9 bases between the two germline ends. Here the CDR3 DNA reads TGTGCCAGCAGGGGGGCGGGCACCGGGGAGCTGTTTTTT. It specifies CASRGAGTGELFF.

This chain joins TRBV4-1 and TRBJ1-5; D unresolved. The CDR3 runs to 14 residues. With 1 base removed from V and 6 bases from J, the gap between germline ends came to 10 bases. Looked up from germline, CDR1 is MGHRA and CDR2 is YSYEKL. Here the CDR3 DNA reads TGCGCCAGCAGCCAAGCAGGCGGAGGTCAGCCCCAGCATTTT. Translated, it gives CASSQAGGGQPQHF.

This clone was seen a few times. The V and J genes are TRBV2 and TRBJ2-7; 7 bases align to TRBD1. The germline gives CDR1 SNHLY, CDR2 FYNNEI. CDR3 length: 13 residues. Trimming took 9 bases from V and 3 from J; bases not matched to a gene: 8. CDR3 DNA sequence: TGTGCCAGTACGACAGGGTCTGTCTACGAGCAGTACTTC. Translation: CASTTGSVYEQYF. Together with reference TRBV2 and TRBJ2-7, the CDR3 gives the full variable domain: EPEVTQTPSHQVTQMGQEVILRCVPISNHLYFYWYRQILGQKVEFLVSFYNNEISEKSEIFDDQFSVERPDGSNFTLKIRSTKLEDSAMYFCASTTGSVYEQYFGPGTRLTVT.

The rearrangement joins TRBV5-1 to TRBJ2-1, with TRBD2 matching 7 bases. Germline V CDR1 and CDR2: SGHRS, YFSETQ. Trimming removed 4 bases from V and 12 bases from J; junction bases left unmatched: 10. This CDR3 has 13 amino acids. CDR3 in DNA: TGCGCCAGCAGCCGACTAGCACGGTTGTCGCAGTTCTTC. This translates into CASSRLARLSQFF.

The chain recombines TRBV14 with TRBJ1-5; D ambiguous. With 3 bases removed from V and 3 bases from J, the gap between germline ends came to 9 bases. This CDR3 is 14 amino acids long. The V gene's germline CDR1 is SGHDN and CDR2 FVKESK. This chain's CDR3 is CASSQSGANQPQHF. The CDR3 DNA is TGTGCCAGCAGCCAGTCAGGCGCCAATCAGCCCCAGCATTTT. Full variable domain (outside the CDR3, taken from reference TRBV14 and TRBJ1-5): EAGVTQFPSHSVIEKGQTVTLRCDPISGHDNLYWYRRVMGKEIKFLLHFVKESKQDESGMPNNRFLAERTGGTYSTLKVQPAELEDSGVYFCASSQSGANQPQHFGDGTRLSIL.

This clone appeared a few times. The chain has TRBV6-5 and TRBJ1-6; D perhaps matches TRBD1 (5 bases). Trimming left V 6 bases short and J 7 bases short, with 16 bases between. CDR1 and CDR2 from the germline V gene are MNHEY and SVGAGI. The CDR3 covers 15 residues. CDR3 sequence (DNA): TGTGCCAGCAGCGACGTCGGGGGAGGGAATTCACCCCTCCACTTT. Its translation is CASSDVGGGNSPLHF.

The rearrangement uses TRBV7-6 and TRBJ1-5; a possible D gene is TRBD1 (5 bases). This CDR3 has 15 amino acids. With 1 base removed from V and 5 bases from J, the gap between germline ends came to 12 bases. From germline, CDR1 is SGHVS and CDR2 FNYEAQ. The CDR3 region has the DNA TGTGCCAGCAGCTTAGGGGGCAATTGGGATCAGCCCCAGCATTTT. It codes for CASSLGGNWDQPQHF.

CDR3 DNA: TGTGCCAGCAGACTCACAGATACGCAGTATTTT. This gives the protein CASRLTDTQYF. The chain is built from TRBV2 and TRBJ2-3, with D uncertain. Trimming shortened V by 6 bases and J by 2 bases, and 3 bases separated the two germline ends. This CDR3 has 11 residues. CDR1 and CDR2 (germline): SNHLY, FYNNEI.

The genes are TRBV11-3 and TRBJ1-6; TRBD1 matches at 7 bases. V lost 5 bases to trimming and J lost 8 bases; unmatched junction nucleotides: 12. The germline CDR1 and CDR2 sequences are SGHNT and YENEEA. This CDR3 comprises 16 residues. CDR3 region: CASSPQMDRYDSPLHF. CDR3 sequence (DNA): TGTGCCAGCAGCCCTCAGATGGACAGGTATGATTCACCCCTCCACTTT.

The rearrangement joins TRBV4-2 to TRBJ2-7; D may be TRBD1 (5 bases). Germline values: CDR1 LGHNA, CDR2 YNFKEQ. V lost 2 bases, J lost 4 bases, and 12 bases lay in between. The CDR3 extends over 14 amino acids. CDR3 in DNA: TGTGCCAGCAGCCAAACTCAACAGGCGTACGAGCAGTACTTC. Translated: CASSQTQQAYEQYF.

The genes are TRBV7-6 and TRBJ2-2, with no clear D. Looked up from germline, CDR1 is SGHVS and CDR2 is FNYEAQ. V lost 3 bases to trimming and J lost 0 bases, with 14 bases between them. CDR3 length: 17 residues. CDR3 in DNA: TGTGCCAGCAGCTTTAACGTTCCTAGTGCGAACACCGGGGAGCTGTTTTTT. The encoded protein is CASSFNVPSANTGELFF.

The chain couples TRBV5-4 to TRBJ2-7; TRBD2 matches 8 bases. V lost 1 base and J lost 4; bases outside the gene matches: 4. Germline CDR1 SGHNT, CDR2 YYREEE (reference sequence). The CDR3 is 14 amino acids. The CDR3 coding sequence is TGTGCCAGCAGCTTGCCGGGAGGGGGATACGAGCAGTACTTC. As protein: CASSLPGGGYEQYF.

The CDR3, as DNA: TGTGCCAGCAGCCTAGGACTAGCGGGGACGGAGACCCAGTACTTC. Its translation: CASSLGLAGTETQYF. The chain carries TRBV5-5 and TRBJ2-5; 12 positions match TRBD2. The CDR3 spans 15 residues. Trimming at V came to 4 bases and at J to 5 bases, leaving 6 bases not matched to a gene. CDR1 SGHKS and CDR2 YYEKEE come from the germline V gene (reference sequence).

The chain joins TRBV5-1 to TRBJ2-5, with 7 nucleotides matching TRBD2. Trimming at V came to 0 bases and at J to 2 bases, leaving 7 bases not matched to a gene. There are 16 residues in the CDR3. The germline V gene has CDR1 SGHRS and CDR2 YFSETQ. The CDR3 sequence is CASSLGLGTTQETQYF. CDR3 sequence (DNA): TGCGCCAGCAGCTTGGGCCTCGGGACTACTCAAGAGACCCAGTACTTC.

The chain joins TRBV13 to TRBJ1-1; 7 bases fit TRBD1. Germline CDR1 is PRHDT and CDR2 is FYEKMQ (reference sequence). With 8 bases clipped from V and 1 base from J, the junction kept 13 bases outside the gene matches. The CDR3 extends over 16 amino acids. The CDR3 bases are TGTGCCAGCGAGGGACAGACGCCAATTACGAACACTGAAGCTTTCTTT. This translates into CASEGQTPITNTEAFF.

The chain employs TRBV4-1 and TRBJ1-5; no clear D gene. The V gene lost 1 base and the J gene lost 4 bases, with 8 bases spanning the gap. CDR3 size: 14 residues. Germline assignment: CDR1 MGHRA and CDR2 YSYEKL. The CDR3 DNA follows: TGCGCCAGCAGCCAAGCAGGTAGTAATCAGCCCCAGCATTTT. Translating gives CASSQAGSNQPQHF.

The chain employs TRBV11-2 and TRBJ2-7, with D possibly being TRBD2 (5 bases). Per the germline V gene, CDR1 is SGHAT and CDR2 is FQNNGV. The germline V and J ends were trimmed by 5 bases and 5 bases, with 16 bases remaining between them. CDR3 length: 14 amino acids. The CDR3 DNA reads TGTGCCAGCAGCCCCTTACTAACTAGGCACGAGCAGTACTTC. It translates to CASSPLLTRHEQYF.

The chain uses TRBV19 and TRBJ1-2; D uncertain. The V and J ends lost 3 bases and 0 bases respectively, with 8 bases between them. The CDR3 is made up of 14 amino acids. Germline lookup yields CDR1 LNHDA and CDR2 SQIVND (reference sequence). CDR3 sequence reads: CASSISVTNYGYTF. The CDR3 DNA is TGTGCCAGTAGTATTAGTGTAACTAACTATGGCTACACCTTC. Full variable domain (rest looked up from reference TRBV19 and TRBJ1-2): DGGITQSPKYLFRKEGQNVTLSCEQNLNHDAMYWYRQDPGQGLRLIYYSQIVNDFQKGDIAEGYSVSREKKESFPLTVTSAQKNPTAFYLCASSISVTNYGYTFGSGTRLTVV.